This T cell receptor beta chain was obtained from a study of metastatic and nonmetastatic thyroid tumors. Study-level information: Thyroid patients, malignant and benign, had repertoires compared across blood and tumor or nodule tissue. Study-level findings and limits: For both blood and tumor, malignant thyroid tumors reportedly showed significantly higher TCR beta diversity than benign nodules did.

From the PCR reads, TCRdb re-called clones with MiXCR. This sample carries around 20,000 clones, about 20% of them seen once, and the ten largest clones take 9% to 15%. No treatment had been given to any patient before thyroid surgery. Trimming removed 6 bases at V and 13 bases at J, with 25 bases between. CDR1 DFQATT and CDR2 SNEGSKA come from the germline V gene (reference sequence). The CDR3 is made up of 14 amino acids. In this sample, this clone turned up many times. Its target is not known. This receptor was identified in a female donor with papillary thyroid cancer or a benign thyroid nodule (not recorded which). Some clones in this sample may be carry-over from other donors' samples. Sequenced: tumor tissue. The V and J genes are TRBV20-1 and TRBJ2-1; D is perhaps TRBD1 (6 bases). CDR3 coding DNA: TGCAGTGCCCGGGACAACCGAGGGGCAATTGAACAGTTCTTC. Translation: CSARDNRGAIEQFF.